This T cell receptor beta chain derives from a study of T cells in narcolepsy (dated by TCRdb to between 2018 and 2020). About the investigation overall: The study enrolled patients with narcolepsy type 1 or type 2 (NT1, NT2) together with healthy control donors. Autoreactive T cells targeting hypocretin neuron self-antigens (hypocretin, TRIB2) were sought in narcolepsy patients, and TCR Vbeta sequencing was used to track clonotypes in blood and CSF. Points the paper makes about the study in general: Certain blood memory CD4+ repertoires from patients and controls had no sequences that matched autoreactive T cell clones. Patients and controls had similar numbers of sequenced blood memory CD4+ clonotypes, with averages of about 39,494 in patients and over 30,000 in controls. According to the report, autoreactive clonotypes were detected serially in the blood of the same patients and of different patients, but not in healthy controls. In plots comparing CSF and blood CD4+ T cell clonotypes from the same patient, HCRT-specific and TRIB2-specific autoreactive clonotypes were highlighted.

Memory CD4+ T cells were sorted ex vivo from peripheral blood of narcolepsy patients and healthy controls for TCR Vbeta sequencing. The CDR3 starts with the cysteine, ends with the phenylalanine, and has 14 residues. The sequence is cut down to CDR3 DNA, 42 bases in frame from base 1. Via the germline V gene, CDR1 is MDHEN and CDR2 SYDVKM. About this clone: No cognate antigen has been identified for it. One end of the junction varies from germline; a read error may be responsible. The sample carries other DNA sequences with the same CDR3.

The receptor library was made with the immunoSEQ multiplex PCR assay. TCRdb mirrors the immuneACCESS table, restricted to in-frame sequences. Some clones are absent from its copies; in checked studies, under half trace to an unresolved V gene, and the reason for the others is unknown. This sample comprises approximately 35,000 clones, around 80% of them detected only once. The ten most abundant clones make up 1% to 1.2% of the sample. The receptor's source is a human donor in good health. Material: memory (CD45RA-) CD4+ T cells from blood. The cell subset or site label corresponds to: memory T cells sorted ex vivo from peripheral blood. The V gene is TRBV28 and the J gene is TRBJ2-2; TRBD2 could be the D gene, as 5 bases match. The CDR3 corresponds to CASSLRSDTGELFF. Here is the DNA: TGTGCCAGCAGTTTACGGTCGGATACCGGGGAGCTGTTCTTT.